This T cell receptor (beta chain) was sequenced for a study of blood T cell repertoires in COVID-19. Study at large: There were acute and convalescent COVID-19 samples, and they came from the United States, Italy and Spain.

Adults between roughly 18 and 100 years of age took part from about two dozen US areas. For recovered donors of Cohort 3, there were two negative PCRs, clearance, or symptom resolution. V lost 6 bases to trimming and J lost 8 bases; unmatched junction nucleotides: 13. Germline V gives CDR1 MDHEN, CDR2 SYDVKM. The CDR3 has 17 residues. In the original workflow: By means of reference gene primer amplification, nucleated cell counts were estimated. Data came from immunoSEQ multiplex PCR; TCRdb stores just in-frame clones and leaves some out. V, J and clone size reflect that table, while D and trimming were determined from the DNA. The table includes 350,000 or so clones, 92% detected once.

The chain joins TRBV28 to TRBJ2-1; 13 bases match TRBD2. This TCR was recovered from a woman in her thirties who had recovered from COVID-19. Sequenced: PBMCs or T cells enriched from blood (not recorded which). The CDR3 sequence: CASSLSDGLAGVDEQFF. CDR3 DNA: TGTGCCAGCAGCCTTTCTGATGGACTAGCGGGAGTGGATGAGCAGTTCTTC.